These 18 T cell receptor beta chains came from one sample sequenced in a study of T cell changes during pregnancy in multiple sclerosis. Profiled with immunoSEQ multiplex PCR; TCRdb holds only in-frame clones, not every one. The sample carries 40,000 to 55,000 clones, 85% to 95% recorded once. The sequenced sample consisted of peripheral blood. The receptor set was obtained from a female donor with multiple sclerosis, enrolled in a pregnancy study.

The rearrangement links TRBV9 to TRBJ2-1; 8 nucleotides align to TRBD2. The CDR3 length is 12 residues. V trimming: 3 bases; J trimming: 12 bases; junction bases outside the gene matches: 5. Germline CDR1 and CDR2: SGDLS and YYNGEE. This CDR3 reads CASSAGGKGQFF. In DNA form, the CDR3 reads TGTGCCAGCAGCGCGGGAGGGAAGGGGCAGTTCTTC.

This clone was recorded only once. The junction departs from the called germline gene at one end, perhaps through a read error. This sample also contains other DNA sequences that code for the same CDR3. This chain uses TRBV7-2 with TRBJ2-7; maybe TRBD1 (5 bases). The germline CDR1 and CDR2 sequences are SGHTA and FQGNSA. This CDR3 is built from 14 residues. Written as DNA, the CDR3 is TGTGCCAGCAGCTCGTCCCCAGGGTTTTACGAGCAGTATTTC. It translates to CASSSSPGFYEQYF.

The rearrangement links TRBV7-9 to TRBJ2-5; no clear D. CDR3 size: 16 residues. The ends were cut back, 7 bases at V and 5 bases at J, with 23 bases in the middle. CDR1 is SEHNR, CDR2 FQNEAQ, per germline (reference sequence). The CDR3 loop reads CASTLLPERAGETQYF. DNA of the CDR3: TGTGCCAGCACCCTCCTCCCCGAGAGAGCTGGGGAGACCCAGTACTTC.

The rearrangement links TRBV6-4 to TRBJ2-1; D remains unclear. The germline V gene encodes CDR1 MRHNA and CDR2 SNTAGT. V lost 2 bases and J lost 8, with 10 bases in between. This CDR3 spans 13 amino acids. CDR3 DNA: TGTGCCAGCAGTGACCCCAACAGAGATGAGCAGTTCTTC. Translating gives CASSDPNRDEQFF.

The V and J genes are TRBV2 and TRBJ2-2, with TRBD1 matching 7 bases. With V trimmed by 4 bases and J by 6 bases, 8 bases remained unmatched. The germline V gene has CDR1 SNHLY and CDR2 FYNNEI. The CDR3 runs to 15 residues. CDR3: CASSGMTGLAGELFF. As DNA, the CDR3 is TGTGCCAGCAGTGGAATGACAGGGCTGGCCGGGGAGCTGTTTTTT.

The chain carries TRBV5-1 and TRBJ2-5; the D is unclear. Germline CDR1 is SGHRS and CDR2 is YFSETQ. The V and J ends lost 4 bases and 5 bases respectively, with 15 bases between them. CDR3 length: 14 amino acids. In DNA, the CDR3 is TGCGCCAGCAGCCCACGACTTCCCGGCGAGACCCAGTACTTC. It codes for CASSPRLPGETQYF.

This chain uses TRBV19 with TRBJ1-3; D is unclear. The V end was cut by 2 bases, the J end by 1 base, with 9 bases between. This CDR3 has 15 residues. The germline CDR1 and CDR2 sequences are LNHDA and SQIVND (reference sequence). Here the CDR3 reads CASSITTESGNTIYF. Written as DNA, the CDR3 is TGTGCCAGTAGTATAACTACGGAATCTGGAAACACCATATATTTT.

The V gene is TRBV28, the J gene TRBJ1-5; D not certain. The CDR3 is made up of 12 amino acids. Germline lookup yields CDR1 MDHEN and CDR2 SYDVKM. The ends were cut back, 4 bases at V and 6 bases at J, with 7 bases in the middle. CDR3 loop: CASSSPGQPQHF. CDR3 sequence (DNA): TGTGCCAGCAGTTCCCCAGGTCAGCCCCAGCATTTT.

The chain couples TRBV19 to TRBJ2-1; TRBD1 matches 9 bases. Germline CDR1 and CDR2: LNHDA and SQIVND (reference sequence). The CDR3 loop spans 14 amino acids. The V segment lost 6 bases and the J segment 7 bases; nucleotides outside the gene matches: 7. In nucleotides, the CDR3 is TGTGCCAGTAGAACCGGGACAGGGTCTAATGAGCAGTTCTTC. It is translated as CASRTGTGSNEQFF.

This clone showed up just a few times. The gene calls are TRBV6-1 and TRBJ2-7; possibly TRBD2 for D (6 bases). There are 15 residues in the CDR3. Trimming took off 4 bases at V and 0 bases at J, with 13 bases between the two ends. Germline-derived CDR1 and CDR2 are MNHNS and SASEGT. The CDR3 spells CASSGGLPSSYEQYF. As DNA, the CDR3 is TGTGCCAGCAGTGGGGGACTTCCAAGCTCCTACGAGCAGTACTTC.

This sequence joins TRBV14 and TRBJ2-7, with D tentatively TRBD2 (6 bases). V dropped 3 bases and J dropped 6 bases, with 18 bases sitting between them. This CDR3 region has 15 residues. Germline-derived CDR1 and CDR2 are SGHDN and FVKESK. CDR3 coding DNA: TGTGCCAGCAGCCACCTAGGGCCTATCGGGGGCGAGCAGTACTTC. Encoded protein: CASSHLGPIGGEQYF.

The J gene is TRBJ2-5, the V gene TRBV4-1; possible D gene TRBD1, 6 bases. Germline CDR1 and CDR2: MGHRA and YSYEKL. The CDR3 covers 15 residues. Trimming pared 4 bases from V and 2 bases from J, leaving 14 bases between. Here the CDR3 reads CASSLDGTKQETQYF. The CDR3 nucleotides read TGCGCCAGCAGCCTAGACGGGACAAAGCAAGAGACCCAGTACTTC.

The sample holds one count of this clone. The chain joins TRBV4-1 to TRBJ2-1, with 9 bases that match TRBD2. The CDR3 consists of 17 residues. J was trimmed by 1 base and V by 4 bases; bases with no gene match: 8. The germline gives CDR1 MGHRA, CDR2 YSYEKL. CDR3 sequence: CASSPTPSGDSYNEQFF. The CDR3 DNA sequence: TGCGCCAGCAGCCCGACCCCTAGCGGGGATTCCTACAATGAGCAGTTCTTC.

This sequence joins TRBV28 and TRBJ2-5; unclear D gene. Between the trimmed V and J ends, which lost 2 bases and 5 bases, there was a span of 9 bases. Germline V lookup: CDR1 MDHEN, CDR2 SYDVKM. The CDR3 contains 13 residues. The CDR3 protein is CASSLDGLETQYF. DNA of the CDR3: TGTGCCAGCAGTTTAGACGGGCTTGAGACCCAGTACTTC.

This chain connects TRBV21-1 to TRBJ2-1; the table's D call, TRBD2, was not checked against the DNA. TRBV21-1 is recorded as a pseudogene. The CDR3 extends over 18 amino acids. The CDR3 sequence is CASSKARGGLAVDGEQFF. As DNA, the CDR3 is TGTGCCAGCAGCAAAGCGCGAGGGGGACTAGCGGTGGATGGTGAGCAGTTCTTC.

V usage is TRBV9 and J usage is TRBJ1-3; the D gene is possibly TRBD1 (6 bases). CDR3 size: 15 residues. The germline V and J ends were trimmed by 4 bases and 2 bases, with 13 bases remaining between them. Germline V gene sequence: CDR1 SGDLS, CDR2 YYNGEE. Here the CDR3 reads CASSPRQDAGNTIYF. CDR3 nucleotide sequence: TGTGCCAGCAGCCCCCGACAGGACGCTGGAAACACCATATATTTT.

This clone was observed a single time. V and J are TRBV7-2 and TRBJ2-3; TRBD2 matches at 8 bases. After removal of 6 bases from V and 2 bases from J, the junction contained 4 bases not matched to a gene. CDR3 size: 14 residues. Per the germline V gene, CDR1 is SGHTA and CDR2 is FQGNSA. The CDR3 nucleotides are TGTGCCAGCAGAACGGGACTAGTCACAGATACGCAGTATTTT. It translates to CASRTGLVTDTQYF.

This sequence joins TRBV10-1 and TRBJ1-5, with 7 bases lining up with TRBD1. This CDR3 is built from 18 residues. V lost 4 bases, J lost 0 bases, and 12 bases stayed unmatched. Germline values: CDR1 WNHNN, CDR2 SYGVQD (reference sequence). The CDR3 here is CASSAPGQRPYSNQPQHF. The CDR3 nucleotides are TGCGCCAGCAGTGCGCCGGGACAGCGACCGTATAGCAATCAGCCCCAGCATTTT.